These T cell receptor beta chains were read from a single sample in a study of CD8+CD57+ T cells in acquired aplastic anemia. TCRdb re-called the reads with MiXCR, one entry per CDR3 protein. The sample lists around 180,000 distinct CDR3 sequences; 55% to 70% were seen once. The material sequenced was sorted CD4+, CD8+, or CD8+CD57+ T cells (not recorded which) from PBMCs. Source of these receptors: a human donor in good health. Both conserved end residues are part of each CDR3. D genes are given only for firm matches. The size field is filled for only some rows; it gives once, few, many or a size class.

D,size,J,V,CDR3,DNA
.,.,TRBJ2-7,TRBV28,CASRPGLLYEQYF,TGTGCCAGCAGGCCGGGACTCCTCTACGAGCAGTACTTC
.,.,TRBJ2-3,TRBV20-1,CSASVPVTKYF,TGCAGTGCTAGTGTCCCCGTTACGAAGTATTTT
.,few,TRBJ2-3,TRBV7-3,CASSSSSGTDTQYF,TGTGCCAGCAGTTCATCTAGCGGCACAGATACGCAGTATTTT
.,many,TRBJ2-1,TRBV19,CASSIFQTEQFF,TGTGCCAGTAGTATATTCCAAACTGAGCAGTTCTTC
.,few,TRBJ1-5,TRBV30,CAWSPSGGWQPQHF,TGTGCCTGGAGTCCTTCAGGAGGGTGGCAGCCCCAGCATTTT
TRBD2,.,TRBJ2-3,TRBV15,CATSRDGLAGGRGYPDTQYF,TGTGCCACCAGCAGAGATGGACTAGCGGGGGGACGGGGATATCCAGATACGCAGTATTTT
.,.,TRBJ2-1,TRBV9,CASSLTGLNNEQFF,TGTGCCAGCAGCCTGACAGGTTTGAACAATGAGCAGTTCTTC
.,.,TRBJ2-1,TRBV7-9,CASSWPGLYNEQFF,TGTGCCAGCAGCTGGCCAGGGTTATACAATGAGCAGTTCTTC
TRBD2,.,TRBJ2-1,TRBV14,CASSRSTLLAGVVF,TGTGCCAGCAGCCGCTCGACCTTACTAGCGGGGGTGGTCTTC
.,.,TRBJ1-4,TRBV9,CASSPRTSGTNEKLFF,TGTGCCAGCAGCCCGCGGACTAGCGGTACTAATGAAAAACTGTTTTTT
.,.,TRBJ2-3,TRBV20-1,CSARTRGFTDTQYF,TGCAGTGCTAGAACCCGGGGCTTCACAGATACGCAGTATTTT
TRBD1,.,TRBJ2-7,TRBV5-1,CASSTRQGVSHEQYF,TGCGCCAGCAGCACTCGACAGGGGGTCTCGCACGAGCAGTACTTC
.,.,TRBJ2-7,TRBV7-3,CASSPTRVLMYEQYF,TGTGCCAGCAGTCCCACTCGGGTGCTCATGTACGAGCAGTACTTC
.,.,TRBJ2-7,TRBV24-1,CATSGIDGRYNEQYF,TGTGCCACCAGTGGGATCGACGGCCGATACAATGAGCAGTACTTC
.,.,TRBJ1-1,TRBV7-9,CASSSQGSTEAFF,TGTGCCAGCAGCTCTCAGGGGAGCACTGAAGCTTTCTTT
.,.,TRBJ1-1,TRBV7-2,CASSLNGFPASF,TGTGCCAGCAGCTTAAATGGGTTCCCGGCTTCCTTT